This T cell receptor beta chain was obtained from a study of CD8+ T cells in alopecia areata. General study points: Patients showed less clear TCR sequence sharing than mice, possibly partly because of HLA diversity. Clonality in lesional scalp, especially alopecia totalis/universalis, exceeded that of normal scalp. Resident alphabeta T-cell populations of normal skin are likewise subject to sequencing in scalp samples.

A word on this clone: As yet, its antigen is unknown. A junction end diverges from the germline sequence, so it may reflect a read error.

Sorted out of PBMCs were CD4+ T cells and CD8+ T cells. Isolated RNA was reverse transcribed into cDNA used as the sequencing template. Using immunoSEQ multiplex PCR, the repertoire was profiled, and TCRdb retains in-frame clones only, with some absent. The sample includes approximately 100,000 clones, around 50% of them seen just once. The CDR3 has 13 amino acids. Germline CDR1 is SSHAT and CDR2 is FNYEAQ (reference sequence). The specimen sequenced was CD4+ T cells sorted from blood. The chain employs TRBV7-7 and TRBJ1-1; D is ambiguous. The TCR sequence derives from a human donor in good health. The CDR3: CASSFAKDTEAFF. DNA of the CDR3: TGTGCTAGCAGCTTCGCAAAGGACACTGAAGCTTTCTTT.